This is a list of T cell receptor beta chains from one sample in a study of OX40 agonist ivuxolimab in advanced cancers. Clones were read by immunoSEQ multiplex PCR, and TCRdb kept only the in-frame ones, dropping some. Altogether roughly 73,000 clones are present, 84% being singletons, with the ten largest covering approximately 2.1%. Specimen: CD4+ or CD8+ T cells sorted from blood, collected in a trial of the OX40 agonist ivuxolimab. The source is an adult with an advanced solid tumor such as melanoma, head and neck, liver or kidney cancer. Both conserved end residues are part of each CDR3. D genes are given only for firm matches. Clone size is given for some rows only: seen once, a few or many times, or a class if the clone is expanded.

d_call	clone_size	v_call	j_call	cdr3_nt	cdr3_aa
TRBD2	.	TRBV7-2	TRBJ2-3	TGTGCCAGCAGCTTAGGAGTTAGCGGGGGCACAGATACGCAGTATTTT	CASSLGVSGGTDTQYF
.	.	TRBV19	TRBJ2-2	TGTGCCAGTAGTATCCGAGGCACCGGGGAGCTGTTTTTT	CASSIRGTGELFF
TRBD1	.	TRBV7-2	TRBJ2-7	TGTGCCAGCAGCTTAGCGTTCGGACAGGGGGCCCTCCGTCCCTACGAGCAGTACTTC	CASSLAFGQGALRPYEQYF
TRBD2	.	TRBV6-6	TRBJ2-3	TGTGCCAGCAGGACTAGCGGGAGGGCAGATACGCAGTATTTT	CASRTSGRADTQYF
TRBD1	.	TRBV12-5	TRBJ1-5	TGTGCTAGTGGCCCCGGGACAGGGGGACAGCCCCAGCATTTT	CASGPGTGGQPQHF
.	.	TRBV11-2	TRBJ1-1	TGTGCCAGCAGCTTTACAGGGCCCAGAAACACTGAAGCTTTCTTT	CASSFTGPRNTEAFF
.	.	TRBV2	TRBJ2-1	TGTGCCAGCGAGGGGTCCCCCAACAATGAGCAGTTCTTC	CASEGSPNNEQFF
TRBD2	.	TRBV28	TRBJ2-7	TGTGCCAGCAGTTCCTCCGCAGCGGGAGGGCCCTCCCGCTACGAGCAGTACTTC	CASSSSAAGGPSRYEQYF
.	.	TRBV6-1	TRBJ1-2	TGTGCCAGCCGGGTGGATGGCGGCTACACCTTC	CASRVDGGYTF
TRBD1	.	TRBV7-9	TRBJ2-4	TGTGCCAGCAGCTTACCGACGCCGGGACAGGAGAACTTC	CASSLPTPGQENF
TRBD1	.	TRBV5-1	TRBJ1-6	TGCGCCAGCAGCTGGGGACAGGGAGGCCCTAATTCACCCCTCCACTTT	CASSWGQGGPNSPLHF
TRBD2	.	TRBV5-6	TRBJ2-1	TGTGCCAGCAAGGAAGCGGGAGCCTCCTACAATGAGCAGTTCTTC	CASKEAGASYNEQFF
.	.	TRBV5-4	TRBJ2-4	TGTGCCAGCAGCTTGCCAGGGGGGGCAAGGAACATTCAGTACTTC	CASSLPGGARNIQYF
.	.	TRBV5-6	TRBJ1-1	TGTGCCAGCAGCTTGAGGGTGAACACTGAAGCTTTCTTT	CASSLRVNTEAFF
TRBD1	.	TRBV27	TRBJ1-2	TGTGCCAGCAGTCAGAGGAGACAGGGGGCTGGTGGCTACACCTTC	CASSQRRQGAGGYTF
TRBD1	.	TRBV6-1	TRBJ2-5	TGTGCCAGCAGTGCCTACAGGGGAGCGACCCAGTACTTC	CASSAYRGATQYF
TRBD1	.	TRBV28	TRBJ1-2	TGTGCCACCCTCGTGGGACAGAACTATGGCTACACCTTC	CATLVGQNYGYTF
.	.	TRBV7-2	TRBJ1-4	TGTGCCAGCAGCTTAGCTTGGGGGTATGAAAAACTGTTTTTT	CASSLAWGYEKLFF
TRBD1	once	TRBV6-6	TRBJ2-7	TGTGCCAGCAGTCCCAGGGGGCCGTACGAGCAGTACTTC	CASSPRGPYEQYF
.	.	TRBV28	TRBJ1-1	TGTGCCAGCAGTCGTATGAACACTGAAGCTTTCTTT	CASSRMNTEAFF
.	.	TRBV7-2	TRBJ1-1	TGTGCCAGCAGCCGTCAAGTTATCCCTGGGGGCACTGAAGCTTTCTTT	CASSRQVIPGGTEAFF
TRBD1	.	TRBV10-3	TRBJ1-1	TGTGCCATCAGTAGACAGGGGGCCACGAACACTGAAGCTTTCTTT	CAISRQGATNTEAFF
.	.	TRBV18	TRBJ1-6	TGTGCCAGCTCACCTACCGGCCGGGGGAGAGGCTCACCCCTCCACTTT	CASSPTGRGRGSPLHF
TRBD1	.	TRBV4-3	TRBJ1-1	TGCGCCAGCAGCCCCTCCGGGACAGATGGCACTGAAGCTTTCTTT	CASSPSGTDGTEAFF
.	.	TRBV21-1	TRBJ2-7	TGTGCCAGCAGCCCCCAGTACTACGAGCAGTACTTC	CASSPQYYEQYF
TRBD1	.	TRBV30	TRBJ2-3	TGTGCCTGGAGTTACAGGGGGGGCACAGATACGCAGTATTTT	CAWSYRGGTDTQYF
TRBD2	.	TRBV29-1	TRBJ2-7	TGCAGCGCTGGAACCGCGCGGAGGGCTAGCGGGGACTACGAGCAGTACTTC	CSAGTARRASGDYEQYF
.	.	TRBV19	TRBJ2-1	TGTGCCAGTAGTACTGGCGGACAGTACAATGAGCAGTTCTTC	CASSTGGQYNEQFF
.	.	TRBV5-1	TRBJ1-2	TGCGCCAGCAGCCCCGCAGGGCAGGGGAGAACAGGAACCTATGGCTACACCTTC	CASSPAGQGRTGTYGYTF
.	.	TRBV2	TRBJ2-7	TGTGCCAGCAGTGAAGGGTCTGGCAGGGTGAGCGAGCAGTACTTC	CASSEGSGRVSEQYF
.	.	TRBV14	TRBJ2-2	TGTGCCAGCAGCCAAGTTGACAGATACGGGGAGCTGTTTTTT	CASSQVDRYGELFF
TRBD1	.	TRBV28	TRBJ1-2	TGTGCCAGCAGTTCCCCGGCGGCAGGGGGGAGGTATGGCTACACCTTC	CASSSPAAGGRYGYTF
TRBD2	few	TRBV6-1	TRBJ2-5	TGTGCCGGAGGCCCCGGGACTAGCGAACAAGAGACCCAGTACTTC	CAGGPGTSEQETQYF
.	.	TRBV19	TRBJ2-6	TGTGCCAGTAGTACTTCGACCTCTGGGGCCAACGTCCTGACTTTC	CASSTSTSGANVLTF
.	.	TRBV2	TRBJ2-5	TGTGCCAGCAGTGATAGCGGACAAGAGACCCAGTACTTC	CASSDSGQETQYF